This TCR beta chain emerged from a study of blood T cells in healthy people across ages. A second roughly 6 to 12 cycle PCR used barcoded and J-beta primers. One entry per CDR3 protein, called by TCRdb with MiXCR from the 5' RACE reads. The sample includes about 970,000 distinct CDR3 sequences, roughly 50% of them seen just once. This clonotype was counted a few times. Total RNA was isolated from each sample in quantities of at least 6 micrograms. This CDR3 has 12 residues. Germline assignment: CDR1 MGHDK and CDR2 SYGVNS. V lost 3 bases, J lost 2 bases, and 5 bases lay in between. The receptor comes from an older woman in good health. Sequencing was performed on blood. J is TRBJ2-7 and V is TRBV25-1, with D maybe TRBD1 (5 bases). The CDR3 sequence is CASSDRAYEQYF. The CDR3 nucleotides are TGTGCCAGCAGTGACAGGGCCTACGAGCAGTACTTC.